The 8 T cell receptor beta chains listed next were all sequenced from one sample in a study of T cells after yellow fever vaccination. TCRdb recomputed calls from the 5' RACE reads with MiXCR, one row per CDR3 protein. The sample yields about 140,000 distinct CDR3 sequences, under 7% seen once. Here the sequenced sample was CD4+ T cells sorted from PBMCs, taken 10 days after the yellow fever booster vaccination. All receptors come from a man aged 25-40 years who received the YFV17D yellow fever vaccine.

This clonotype has at least ten counts. The chain couples TRBV10-3 to TRBJ2-5; TRBD1 matches 10 bases. Trimming cost V 2 bases and J 6 bases; bases outside gene matches: 3. The CDR3 contains 14 residues. The germline V gene encodes CDR1 ENHRY and CDR2 SYGVKD. The chain's CDR3 is CAISEGDRGKTQYF. The CDR3 DNA reads TGTGCCATCAGTGAGGGGGACAGGGGAAAGACCCAGTACTTC.

This clonotype was seen many times. This chain joins TRBV20-1 and TRBJ2-1; no firm D call. Per the germline V gene, CDR1 is DFQATT and CDR2 is SNEGSKA (reference sequence). The CDR3 is made up of 12 amino acids. V was clipped by 2 bases and J by 15 bases, with 17 bases between them. CDR3 sequence reads: CSARRVGDFWFF. CDR3 in DNA: TGCAGTGCTAGACGGGTCGGTGACTTTTGGTTCTTC.

This clonotype was counted many times. The V and J genes are TRBV28 and TRBJ2-7; 7 nucleotides match TRBD2. Germline V gives CDR1 MDHEN, CDR2 SYDVKM. This CDR3 is built from 12 residues. The V segment lost 8 bases and the J segment 2 bases; nucleotides outside the gene matches: 3. The CDR3 DNA is TGTGCCAGCGGGAGGGAAACCTACGAGCAGTACTTC. It translates to CASGRETYEQYF. Full variable domain (rest looked up from reference TRBV28 and TRBJ2-7): DVKVTQSSRYLVKRTGEKVFLECVQDMDHENMFWYRQDPGLGLRLIYFSYDVKMKEKGDIPEGYSVSREKKERFSLILESASTNQTSMYLCASGRETYEQYFGPGTRLTVT.

This clonotype appeared many times. This chain uses TRBV5-6 with TRBJ2-5; either TRBD1 or TRBD2 may fit D (5 bases each). Trimming stripped 4 bases from V and 4 bases from J, with 17 bases between. The V gene's germline CDR1 is SGHDT and CDR2 YYEEEE. CDR3 length: 15 amino acids. The CDR3 sequence is CASSPVRQGAETQYF. In DNA, the CDR3 is TGTGCCAGCAGCCCAGTCCGGCAGGGAGCAGAGACCCAGTACTTC.

This clonotype was recorded at least ten times. This chain joins TRBV5-4 and TRBJ1-4, with TRBD1 matching over 12 bases. CDR1 is SGHNT, CDR2 YYREEE, per germline (reference sequence). V shed 3 bases, J shed 8 bases, and the junction held 14 bases outside the gene matches. This CDR3 has 18 amino acids. CDR3 sequence reads: CASSYSGTGGQGGEKLFF. DNA for the CDR3: TGTGCCAGCAGCTATTCCGGGACAGGGGGCCAAGGTGGGGAAAAACTGTTTTTT.

This clonotype occurred many times. The genes are TRBV12-5 and TRBJ2-1; D gene uncertain. V was pared by 0 bases and J by 7 bases, with 1 base between. CDR1 and CDR2 from the germline V gene are LGHNT and FRNRAP. The CDR3 is made up of 11 amino acids. The CDR3 loop is CASGLVNEQFF. The CDR3 DNA reads as TGTGCTAGTGGTTTGGTAAATGAGCAGTTCTTC.

The chain employs TRBV5-4 and TRBJ2-7, with a tentative D call TRBD1 (6 bases). Deletions cut 4 bases from V and 4 bases from J, with 12 bases between. The V gene's germline CDR1 is SGHNT and CDR2 YYREEE (reference sequence). The CDR3 totals 13 residues. The DNA for the CDR3 is TGTGCCAGCAGCCAGGACAGATCTTACGAGCAGTACTTC. Protein sequence: CASSQDRSYEQYF.

The chain combines TRBV7-8 with TRBJ2-7, with D perhaps TRBD1 (7 bases). This CDR3 is 18 amino acids long. Germline V gene sequence: CDR1 SGHVS, CDR2 FQNEAQ. With 0 bases removed from V and 0 bases from J, the gap between germline ends came to 18 bases. The CDR3 coding sequence is TGTGCCAGCAGCTTAGCGCTTGGCCGACAGGGACTCTCCTACGAGCAGTACTTC. Its translation: CASSLALGRQGLSYEQYF.